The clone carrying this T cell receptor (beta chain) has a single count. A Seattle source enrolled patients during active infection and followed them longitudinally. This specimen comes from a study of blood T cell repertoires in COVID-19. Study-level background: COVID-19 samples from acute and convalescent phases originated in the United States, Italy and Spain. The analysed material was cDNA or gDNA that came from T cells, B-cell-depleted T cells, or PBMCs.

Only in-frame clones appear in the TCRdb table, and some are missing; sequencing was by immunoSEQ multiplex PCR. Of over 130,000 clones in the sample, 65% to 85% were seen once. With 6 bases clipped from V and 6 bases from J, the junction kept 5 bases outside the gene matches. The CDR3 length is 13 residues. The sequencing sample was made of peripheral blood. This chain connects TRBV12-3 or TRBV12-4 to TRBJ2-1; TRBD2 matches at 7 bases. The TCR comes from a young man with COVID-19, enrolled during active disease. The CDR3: CASRSLAANEQFF. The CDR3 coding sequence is TGTGCCAGCAGGTCTCTAGCGGCCAATGAGCAGTTCTTC.